These 8 T cell receptor beta chains were sequenced from one sample in a study of T cells in narcolepsy (dated 2018 in TCRdb). To prepare the library, the immunoSEQ multiplex PCR assay was applied. The immuneACCESS repertoire file appears here via TCRdb, limited to in-frame rearrangements. These files lack a portion of the clones; in checked studies, under half of the deficit traces to unresolved V genes, and the cause of the others is not known. This sample is represented by around 19,000 clones; roughly 87% of them were singletons. The ten top clones hold approximately 1.7% of the sample. Sequences were obtained from memory (CD45RA-) CD4+ T cells from blood. Read against the paper, the sample's cell subset or site label means: memory T cells sorted ex vivo from peripheral blood. Source of these receptors: a human donor in good health.

This clone appeared a few times. The chain has TRBV4-3 and TRBJ2-7; D is unclear. From germline, CDR1 is LGHNA and CDR2 YSLEER. V gave up 1 base and J gave up 3 bases, with 10 bases separating them. The CDR3 totals 14 residues. In DNA, the CDR3 is TGCGCCAGCAGCCAAGGATTGTTGAGCTACGAGCAGTACTTC. Translated: CASSQGLLSYEQYF.

The gene calls are TRBV7-2 and TRBJ2-7; TRBD1 aligns across 8 bases. In germline, CDR1 is SGHTA, CDR2 FQGNSA. Trimming cost V 2 bases and J 1 base; bases outside gene matches: 4. CDR3 length equals 15 residues. The CDR3 region is CASSLFRTGSYEQYF. CDR3 coding DNA: TGTGCCAGCAGCTTATTCCGGACAGGGTCCTACGAGCAGTACTTC.

This rearrangement joins TRBV7-2 to TRBJ2-1, with D perhaps TRBD2 (5 bases). CDR1 and CDR2 from the germline V gene are SGHTA and FQGNSA. V was shortened by 5 bases and J by 3 bases, with 20 bases between the two germline ends. The CDR3 has 17 amino acids. The chain's CDR3 is CASSPTGSSLIYNEQFF. CDR3 DNA: TGTGCCAGCAGCCCCACGGGGAGCAGCCTCATCTACAATGAGCAGTTCTTC.

This clone showed up just a few times. An end of the junction does not agree with germline; a read error may underlie this. The V call is TRBV5-6, the J call TRBJ2-7; D unclear. Germline assignment: CDR1 SGHDT and CDR2 YYEEEE. The CDR3 totals 13 residues. CDR3 protein: CASSLSFQDRLSF. The DNA for the CDR3 is TGTGCCAGCAGCTTGTCGTTCCAGGACCGTCTCTCGTTC.

This clone was observed a handful of times. This chain connects TRBV19 to TRBJ2-7; D may match TRBD1 or TRBD2 (5 bases each). The V gene lost 3 bases and the J gene lost 6 bases, with 12 bases spanning the gap. The germline CDR1 and CDR2 sequences are LNHDA and SQIVND (reference sequence). The CDR3 is 13 amino acids. The CDR3, as DNA: TGTGCCAGTAGTATGTTCGGTGGGACCGAGCAGTACTTC. Residues: CASSMFGGTEQYF.

V gene TRBV15 combines with J gene TRBJ2-1; D may be TRBD1 or TRBD2 (5 bases each). Looked up from germline, CDR1 is LNHNV and CDR2 is YYDKDF (reference sequence). This CDR3 spans 15 amino acids. V was shortened by 1 base and J by 2 bases, with 9 bases between the two germline ends. The CDR3 reads CATSRARGTYNEQFF. For the CDR3, the DNA is TGTGCCACCAGCAGAGCCCGGGGCACCTACAATGAGCAGTTCTTC. Full variable domain (remainder filled in from reference TRBV15 and TRBJ2-1): DAMVIQNPRYQVTQFGKPVTLSCSQTLNHNVMYWYQQKSSQAPKLLFHYYDKDFNNEADTPDNFQSRRPNTSFCFLDIRSPGLGDTAMYLCATSRARGTYNEQFFGPGTRLTVL.

The chain combines TRBV28 with TRBJ1-1; 9 bases are a match to TRBD1. V shed 2 bases, J shed 10 bases, and the junction held 2 bases outside the gene matches. The CDR3 sequence is 12 residues long. CDR1 and CDR2 (germline): MDHEN, SYDVKM. The CDR3 nucleotides are TGTGCCAGCAGTTTACGGGACAGGGTAGCTTTCTTT. Its protein product is CASSLRDRVAFF.

The CDR3 reads CASSLKGNTEAFF. In DNA, the CDR3 is TGCGCCAGCAGCCTAAAAGGGAACACTGAAGCTTTCTTT. The chain employs TRBV4-3 and TRBJ1-1; D gene uncertain. Germline V gene data show CDR1 as LGHNA and CDR2 as YSLEER. V gave up 4 bases and J gave up 1 base, with 7 bases separating them. The CDR3 loop spans 13 amino acids.